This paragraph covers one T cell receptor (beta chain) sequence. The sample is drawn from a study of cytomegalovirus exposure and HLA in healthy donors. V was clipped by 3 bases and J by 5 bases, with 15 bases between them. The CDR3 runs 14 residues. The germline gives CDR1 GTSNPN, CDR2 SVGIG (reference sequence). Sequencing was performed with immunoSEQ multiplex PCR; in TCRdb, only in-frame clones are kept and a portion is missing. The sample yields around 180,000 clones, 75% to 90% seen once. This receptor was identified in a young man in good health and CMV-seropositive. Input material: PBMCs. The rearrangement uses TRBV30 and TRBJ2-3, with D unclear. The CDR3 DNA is TGTGCCTGGAGCGACAAGAATATCTTAGATACGCAGTATTTT. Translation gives CAWSDKNILDTQYF.